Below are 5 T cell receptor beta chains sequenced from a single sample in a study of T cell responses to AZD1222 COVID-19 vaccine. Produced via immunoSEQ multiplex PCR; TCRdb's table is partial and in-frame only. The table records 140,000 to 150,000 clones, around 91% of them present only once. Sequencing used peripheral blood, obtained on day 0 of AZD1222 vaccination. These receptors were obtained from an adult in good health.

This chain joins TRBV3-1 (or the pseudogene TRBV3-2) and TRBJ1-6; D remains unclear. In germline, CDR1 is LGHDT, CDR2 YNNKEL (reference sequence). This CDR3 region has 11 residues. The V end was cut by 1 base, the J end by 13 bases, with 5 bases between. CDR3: CASSQGTPLHF. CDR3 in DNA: TGTGCCAGCAGCCAAGGAACCCCCCTCCACTTT.

The chain's CDR3 is CASFRRGGGNTEAFF. The CDR3 DNA reads TGTGCCAGTTTCCGGCGCGGGGGCGGGAACACTGAAGCTTTCTTT. The chain recombines TRBV2 with TRBJ1-1; TRBD1 is a possible D gene (6 bases). Trimming pared 9 bases from V and 1 base from J, leaving 18 bases between. This CDR3 region has 15 residues. The germline V gene encodes CDR1 SNHLY and CDR2 FYNNEI.

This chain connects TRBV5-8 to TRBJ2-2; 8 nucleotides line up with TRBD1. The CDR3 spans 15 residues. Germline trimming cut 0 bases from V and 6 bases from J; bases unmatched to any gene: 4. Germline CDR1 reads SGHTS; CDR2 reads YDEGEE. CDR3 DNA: TGTGCCAGCAGCTTGGGACAGGGGTTCGCCGGGGAGCTGTTTTTT. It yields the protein CASSLGQGFAGELFF.

This chain's CDR3 is CASSYFDEQYF. CDR3 DNA sequence: TGTGCCAGCAGTTACTTCGACGAGCAGTACTTC. V usage is TRBV6-6 and J usage is TRBJ2-7; D is ambiguous. The V end was cut by 1 base, the J end by 5 bases, with 3 bases between. Germline CDR1 and CDR2: MNHNY and SVGAGI (reference sequence). The length of the CDR3 is 11 residues.

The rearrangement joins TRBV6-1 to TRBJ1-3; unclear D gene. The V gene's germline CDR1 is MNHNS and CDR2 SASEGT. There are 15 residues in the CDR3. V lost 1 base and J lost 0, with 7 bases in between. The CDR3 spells CASSEDSRSGNTIYF. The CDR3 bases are TGTGCCAGCAGTGAAGACAGCCGCTCTGGAAACACCATATATTTT.